This entry concerns a single TCR beta chain. This record belongs to a study of shared clonotypes between healthy human individuals. The CDR3 covers 14 residues. V lost 6 bases to trimming and J lost 7 bases, with 16 bases between them. The V gene's germline CDR1 is MNHEY and CDR2 SVGAGI. Profiled with immunoSEQ multiplex PCR; TCRdb holds only in-frame clones, not every one. This sample has over a million clones, with approximately 80% found just once. Material: memory CD4+ T cells from PBMCs. The subset denotes: CD45RA-negative fraction. This chain links TRBV6-5 with TRBJ2-1; either TRBD1 or TRBD2 may supply D (7 bases each). This sequence was found in a man aged 18 to 30 in good health. Some clones in this sample may be carry-over from other donors' samples. The CDR3 reads CASRRPQGGNEQFF. For the CDR3, the DNA is TGTGCCAGCAGGAGACCCCAGGGGGGGAATGAGCAGTTCTTC.